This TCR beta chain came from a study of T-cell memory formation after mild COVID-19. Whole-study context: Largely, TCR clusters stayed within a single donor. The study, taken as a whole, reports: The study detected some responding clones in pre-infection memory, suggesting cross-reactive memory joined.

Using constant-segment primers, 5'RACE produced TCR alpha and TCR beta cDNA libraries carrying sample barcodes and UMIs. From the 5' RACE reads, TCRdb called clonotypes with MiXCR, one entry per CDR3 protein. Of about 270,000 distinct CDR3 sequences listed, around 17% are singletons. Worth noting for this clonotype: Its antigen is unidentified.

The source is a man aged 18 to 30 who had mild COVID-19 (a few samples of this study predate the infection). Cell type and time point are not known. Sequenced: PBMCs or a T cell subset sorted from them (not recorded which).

CDR3 nucleotide sequence: TGTGCCAGCAGGCGGGAGCAAGAGACCCAGTACTTC. It specifies CASRREQETQYF. V gene TRBV2 combines with J gene TRBJ2-5; 7 bases match TRBD2. V dropped 6 bases and J dropped 2; count of bases not matched to a gene: 0. CDR3 length equals 12 residues. The germline gives CDR1 SNHLY, CDR2 FYNNEI.